Described below is a single T cell receptor beta chain sequence and its context. Here immunoSEQ multiplex PCR was the method, and the copy in TCRdb shows in-frame clones only, minus some. The sample lists nearly 350,000 clones, under 95% occurring once. These data come from a study of blood T cell repertoires in COVID-19. Sequenced input: peripheral blood. This clonotype was obtained from a woman aged 18-35 years who had recovered from COVID-19.

The CDR3 region is CASGGQRYTDTQYF. Written as DNA, the CDR3 is TGTGCCAGTGGAGGGCAACGGTACACAGATACGCAGTATTTT. This sequence joins TRBV19 and TRBJ2-3, with a tentative D call TRBD2 (6 bases). Germline assignment: CDR1 LNHDA and CDR2 SQIVND (reference sequence). Trimming left V 8 bases short and J 2 bases short, with 14 bases between. The CDR3 length is 14 residues. Using reference TRBV19 and TRBJ2-3 for the parts outside the CDR3, the full variable domain is DGGITQSPKYLFRKEGQNVTLSCEQNLNHDAMYWYRQDPGQGLRLIYYSQIVNDFQKGDIAEGYSVSREKKESFPLTVTSAQKNPTAFYLCASGGQRYTDTQYFGPGTRLTVL.